Shown below are 3 T cell receptor beta chains from a single sample sequenced in a study of vaccination effects on CD4 cells after COVID-19. Their antigen targets remain unknown. Expansion with viral peptide pools was applied to antigen-specific CD4+ T cells by the ViraFEST assay prior to sequencing. On roughly day 9 of culture, CD4+ T cells were separated out. Each participant was given two doses of one vaccine (BNT162b2 or mRNA-1273). TCRdb keeps only in-frame clones here, not all; method: immunoSEQ multiplex PCR. The table has about 16,000 clones, 70% seen once. The material was CD4+ T cells from PBMCs cultured with SARS-CoV-2 spike peptides, obtained after COVID-19 vaccination. These receptors came from a human donor who received a COVID-19 vaccine.

The V and J genes are TRBV21-1 and TRBJ1-1. TRBV21-1 is described as a pseudogene. This CDR3 is 14 amino acids long. CDR3 in amino acids: CASSSSRSNTEAFF. The DNA of the CDR3 is TGTGCCAGCAGCAGCTCTAGGAGTAACACTGAAGCTTTCTTT.

This sequence joins TRBV30 and TRBJ2-5, with 10 bases aligning to TRBD2. The V segment lost 3 bases and the J segment 0 bases; nucleotides outside the gene matches: 4. Germline CDR1 GTSNPN, CDR2 SVGIG (reference sequence). The CDR3 runs to 15 residues. For the CDR3, the DNA is TGTGCCTGGAGGTTCGGACTAGCGGACCAAGAGACCCAGTACTTC. It is translated as CAWRFGLADQETQYF. Filled out from reference TRBV30 and TRBJ2-5, the complete variable domain reads SQTIHQWPATLVQPVGSPLSLECTVEGTSNPNLYWYRQAAGRGLQLLFYSVGIGQISSEVPQNLSASRPQDRQFILSSKKLLLSDSGFYLCAWRFGLADQETQYFGPGTRLLVL.

The chain carries TRBV20-1 and TRBJ2-7; no firm D call. The CDR3 has 15 residues. CDR1 and CDR2 (germline): DFQATT, SNEGSKA (reference sequence). The V end lost 3 bases, the J end lost 3 bases, and 18 bases lay between the germline ends. The CDR3 protein is CSASPIMAIGYEQYF. The CDR3 DNA reads TGCAGTGCTAGTCCCATAATGGCCATTGGCTACGAGCAGTACTTC.